This TCR beta chain was captured in a study of post-analysis software for immune sequencing data (dated by TCRdb to between 2015 and 2017). For the wider study: Relapsing-remitting, secondary progressive and progressive-relapsing multiple sclerosis were recorded as disease courses, and subtype annotation was lacking for some patients. The multiple sclerosis patient repertoires were compared with 11 previously published healthy control repertoires from donors aged roughly 6 to 27 years. A subset of samples was prepared in parallel using single-end sample barcoding, then pooled and co-amplified after Illumina adapter ligation.

Its CDR3 holds 15 amino acids, cysteine through phenylalanine. Only the CDR3 DNA is retained, 45 bases long and in frame from the first base. V is pared back by 4 bases and J by 1 base, with 15 bases lying between the germline termini. The germline V gene sets CDR1 to SGHRS and CDR2 to YFSETQ. This clonotype was counted only a few times. The antigen it recognizes is unknown. There are no base qualities to consult, and no much larger clone falls within one base. Library preparation used PCR. Reads for this sample came from an Illumina HiSeq 2500. Unique molecular identifiers were incorporated into TCR beta cDNA libraries to reduce PCR and sequencing biases. Per 1 to 10 million input T cells, approximately 500,000 cDNA molecules were obtained, such that each molecule approximated one T cell. The patient libraries were prepared and sequenced with the same protocol used for the earlier healthy control dataset. Samples belonging to the same batch were prepared together, multiplexed and sequenced on a shared HiSeq lane. In the source study's methods: MIGEC handled the raw barcoded reads, throwing out single-read molecular identifier groups before consensus assembly and CDR3 extraction. Clonotype tables were post-analysed with VDJtools, normalizing diversity by down-sampling all datasets to the smallest sample size. Repertoire overlap clustering matched CDR3 amino acid but not nucleotide sequences to correct batch-related cross-sample contamination. The public reads were reanalyzed by TCRdb: fastp trimming at Q25, MiXCR alignment, in-frame beta chains only. Rows with one shared CDR3 protein collapse into an entry with the most common genes and DNA. The V and J calls and clone size are TCRdb's, not the authors'. In this sample the table shows roughly 620,000 distinct CDR3 sequences, about 40% of which occur a single time. The ten largest account for 1.5% to 2% of the sample.

What the authors observed across the whole study: Multiple sclerosis patients had significantly lower normalized Chao1 diversity than controls, a result that suggests substantial peripheral T-cell clonal expansion. Significantly higher frequencies in patients than in controls were found for five or six TRBV segments, including TRBV5-6, TRBV5-1 and TRBV20-1. The control group was slightly older than the multiple sclerosis patient group. Direct clustering with F measure showed strong co-clustering of samples prepared in the same batch, prompting a batch-effect correction.

To demonstrate the VDJtools post-analysis software, TCR beta repertoires were profiled from the peripheral blood of 10 to 15 young patients with multiple sclerosis. Multiple sclerosis patients were children and adolescents aged about 6 to 17 years. The sequence was obtained from a girl aged 5 to 17 with multiple sclerosis. The chain is made from TRBV5-1 and TRBJ2-7, with a weak D call of TRBD2 (5 bases match). The specimen was blood. CDR3 sequence: CASSMPAVGSYEQYF. The DNA reads TGCGCCAGCAGCATGCCAGCGGTGGGTTCCTACGAGCAGTACTTC. With the portions outside the CDR3 filled from the reference TRBV5-1 and TRBJ2-7 genes, the complete variable region becomes KAGVTQTPRYLIKTRGQQVTLSCSPISGHRSVSWYQQTPGQGLQFLFEYFSETQRNKGNFPGRFSGRQFSNSRSEMNVSTLELGDSALYLCASSMPAVGSYEQYFGPGTRLTVT.